The 21 T cell receptor beta chains below all came from one sample that was sequenced in a study of somatic mutations in cytotoxic T cells in rheumatoid arthritis. Method: immunoSEQ multiplex PCR; TCRdb's copy keeps in-frame clones and lacks some. Counted here are 15,000 to 20,000 clones, approximately 80% occurring once; the ten biggest clones make up roughly 12%. Sequenced: CD8+ T cells sorted from blood. The receptors derive from an adult with rheumatoid arthritis.

The chain is built from TRBV27 and TRBJ2-2; no clear D gene. This CDR3 comprises 12 residues. With 0 bases removed from V and 6 bases from J, the gap between germline ends came to 2 bases. The germline CDR1 and CDR2 sequences are MNHEY and SMNVEV (reference sequence). Here the CDR3 reads CASSLSAGELFF. The CDR3 DNA follows: TGTGCCAGCAGTTTATCCGCCGGGGAGCTGTTTTTT.

This clone was seen a single time. This rearrangement joins TRBV4-1 to TRBJ1-6; D remains ambiguous. CDR1 MGHRA and CDR2 YSYEKL come from the germline V gene. CDR3 size: 15 residues. Trimming removed 0 bases from V and 6 bases from J, with 9 bases in between. Written as DNA, the CDR3 is TGCGCCAGCAGCCAAGATCGGGCAGTTAATTCACCCCTCCACTTT. Translation gives CASSQDRAVNSPLHF.

The V and J genes are TRBV19 and TRBJ2-3; D gene ambiguous. Germline V gene data show CDR1 as LNHDA and CDR2 as SQIVND (reference sequence). The V gene lost 0 bases and the J gene lost 9 bases, with 13 bases spanning the gap. There are 14 residues in the CDR3. The DNA for the CDR3 is TGTGCCAGTAGTATAGATATGGCCTCCACCACGCAGTATTTT. This sequence encodes CASSIDMASTTQYF.

This chain uses TRBV19 with TRBJ2-2; TRBD2 agrees at 10 bases. Germline loops: CDR1 LNHDA, CDR2 SQIVND (reference sequence). The V and J ends lost 5 bases and 6 bases, in that order; junction bases with no gene match: 3. CDR3 size: 14 residues. This CDR3 reads CASSPSGGAGELFF. DNA of the CDR3: TGTGCCAGTAGTCCCAGCGGGGGGGCCGGGGAGCTGTTTTTT.

This clone has a handful of counts. The rearrangement joins TRBV9 to TRBJ1-4, with a possible D match to TRBD1 (6 bases). V lost 0 bases, J lost 8 bases, and 11 bases lay in between. Germline CDR1 reads SGDLS; CDR2 reads YYNGEE. There are 14 residues in the CDR3. The CDR3 nucleotides are TGTGCCAGCAGCGTAGCAGGGGTGGAAGAAAAACTGTTTTTT. Amino acid sequence: CASSVAGVEEKLFF.

The chain employs TRBV5-1 and TRBJ2-5; D not certain. From germline, CDR1 is SGHRS and CDR2 YFSETQ. The CDR3 is made up of 11 amino acids. Deletions cut 3 bases from V and 4 bases from J, with 4 bases between. The CDR3 here is CASSYGETQYF. CDR3 nucleotides: TGCGCCAGCAGCTACGGAGAGACCCAGTACTTC.

The V call is TRBV9, the J call TRBJ2-2; D is perhaps TRBD1 (6 bases). Trimming shortened V by 4 bases and J by 5 bases, and 12 bases separated the two germline ends. The CDR3 is 14 amino acids. The germline CDR1 and CDR2 sequences are SGDLS and YYNGEE. CDR3 in DNA: TGTGCCAGCAGCCCCCCACAGGGAACCGGGGAGCTGTTTTTT. Encoded protein: CASSPPQGTGELFF.

The chain recombines TRBV4-1 with TRBJ1-6, with 9 nucleotides matching TRBD1. The CDR3 has 17 amino acids. Losses at the gene ends were 1 base for V and 7 bases for J; bases not matched to a gene: 8. The germline V gene has CDR1 MGHRA and CDR2 YSYEKL. This CDR3 is CASSQVPPGQGNSPLHF. The CDR3 DNA is TGCGCCAGCAGCCAAGTTCCTCCGGGACAGGGAAATTCACCCCTCCACTTT.

The chain has TRBV28 and TRBJ1-2; 9 nucleotides match TRBD1. Germline assignment: CDR1 MDHEN and CDR2 SYDVKM. The junction had 6 bases not matched to a gene; V was cut back by 3 bases and J by 7 bases. The CDR3 length is 14 residues. The CDR3 DNA is TGTGCCAGCAGTTTGGACAGGGGTGCGGGTGGCTACACCTTC. Translated: CASSLDRGAGGYTF.

The chain recombines TRBV6-6 with TRBJ2-3; 7 bases align to TRBD1. CDR1 and CDR2 (germline): MNHNY, SVGAGI (reference sequence). With 6 bases clipped from V and 4 bases from J, the junction kept 7 bases outside the gene matches. The CDR3 contains 14 residues. The CDR3 protein is CASSPGQEADTQYF. The CDR3 nucleotides are TGTGCCAGCAGCCCTGGACAGGAGGCAGATACGCAGTATTTT.

This clone was counted between two and nine times. This sequence joins TRBV19 and TRBJ1-1, with 9 bases lining up with TRBD1. Trimming took 9 bases from V and 3 from J; bases not matched to a gene: 8. The germline gives CDR1 LNHDA, CDR2 SQIVND (reference sequence). The CDR3 extends over 14 amino acids. CDR3: CASRTGEVDTEAFF. The CDR3 DNA follows: TGTGCCAGCCGGACAGGGGAGGTGGACACTGAAGCTTTCTTT.

The chain employs TRBV30 and TRBJ1-4; TRBD1 agrees at 11 bases. This CDR3 contains 13 residues. The germline gives CDR1 GTSNPN, CDR2 SVGIG (reference sequence). J lost 8 bases, V lost 7 bases, and 6 bases had no gene match. This CDR3 reads CALWTGGREKLFF. The CDR3 DNA follows: TGTGCCTTATGGACAGGGGGCCGAGAAAAACTGTTTTTT.

The chain combines TRBV28 with TRBJ2-7; 7 bases align to TRBD2. Germline loops: CDR1 MDHEN, CDR2 SYDVKM. The CDR3 extends over 18 amino acids. With 3 bases clipped from V and 4 bases from J, the junction kept 18 bases outside the gene matches. CDR3 sequence: CASSFGSSGPGGIYEQYF. The DNA for the CDR3 is TGTGCCAGCAGTTTTGGGAGTTCAGGGCCCGGGGGGATATACGAGCAGTACTTC.

This clone was recorded only once. The chain employs TRBV5-5 and TRBJ1-5; D call uncertain. Germline values: CDR1 SGHKS, CDR2 YYEKEE (reference sequence). This CDR3 has 15 residues. V was pared by 0 bases and J by 0 bases, with 7 bases between. CDR3 nucleotide sequence: TGTGCCAGCAGCTTGGGGTCAGATAGCAATCAGCCCCAGCATTTT. It translates to CASSLGSDSNQPQHF.

The chain employs TRBV14 and TRBJ1-2; tentatively, D is TRBD1 (6 bases). Germline assignment: CDR1 SGHDN and CDR2 FVKESK. The V and J ends lost 0 bases and 4 bases respectively, with 21 bases between them. The CDR3 is made up of 18 amino acids. The DNA of the CDR3 is TGTGCCAGCAGCCAAGAATCGAGATACGGGGGCGACGGCTATGGCTACACCTTC. Its protein is CASSQESRYGGDGYGYTF.

CDR3 residues: CASSPGTRAPETQYF. The CDR3 coding sequence is TGTGCCAGCTCACCCGGGACAAGGGCTCCCGAGACCCAGTACTTC. The chain links TRBV18 to TRBJ2-5; D possibly corresponds to TRBD1 (6 bases). V was clipped by 3 bases and J by 5 bases, with 16 bases between them. Germline V CDR1 and CDR2: KGHSH, LQKENI. CDR3 length equals 15 residues.

This chain connects TRBV5-1 to TRBJ1-2, with 9 nucleotides matching TRBD1. From germline, CDR1 is SGHRS and CDR2 YFSETQ. The V gene end was trimmed by 4 bases and the J gene end by 6 bases; junction bases not matched to a gene: 13. The CDR3 consists of 16 residues. CDR3 sequence reads: CASSILGTGSSHGYTF. The CDR3 bases are TGCGCCAGCAGCATCCTAGGGACAGGGAGTAGCCATGGCTACACCTTC. The entire variable domain, with the rest obtained from reference TRBV5-1 and TRBJ1-2, is as follows: KAGVTQTPRYLIKTRGQQVTLSCSPISGHRSVSWYQQTPGQGLQFLFEYFSETQRNKGNFPGRFSGRQFSNSRSEMNVSTLELGDSALYLCASSILGTGSSHGYTFGSGTRLTVV.

This chain's CDR3 is CASSQESLSGAARETQYF. The CDR3 nucleotides are TGCGCCAGCAGCCAAGAATCCCTTAGCGGGGCGGCCCGAGAGACCCAGTACTTC. This chain links TRBV4-1 with TRBJ2-5; TRBD2 matches at 8 bases. With 0 bases clipped from V and 4 bases from J, the junction kept 13 bases outside the gene matches. This CDR3 comprises 18 residues. Germline V gene lookup returns CDR1 MGHRA and CDR2 YSYEKL.

By share, this clone counts as large. V usage is TRBV2 and J usage is TRBJ1-1, with D hard to call. Germline V gene sequence: CDR1 SNHLY, CDR2 FYNNEI. This CDR3 contains 14 residues. Trimming took 4 bases from V and 3 from J, leaving 12 bases between them. The CDR3 sequence: CASSGFGEHTEAFF. For the CDR3, the DNA is TGTGCCAGCAGTGGATTCGGGGAGCACACTGAAGCTTTCTTT. The full variable domain, with the rest looked up from reference TRBV2 and TRBJ1-1, is EPEVTQTPSHQVTQMGQEVILRCVPISNHLYFYWYRQILGQKVEFLVSFYNNEISEKSEIFDDQFSVERPDGSNFTLKIRSTKLEDSAMYFCASSGFGEHTEAFFGQGTRLTVV.

This chain links TRBV7-9 with TRBJ2-7, with D perhaps matching TRBD1 or TRBD2 (6 bases each). Trimming left V 5 bases short and J 1 base short, with 21 bases between. The CDR3 extends over 17 amino acids. In germline, CDR1 is SEHNR, CDR2 FQNEAQ (reference sequence). The CDR3, as DNA: TGTGCCAGCAGCCTCACATCCCCGGGGGCAGGGTCCTACGAGCAGTACTTC. This codes for CASSLTSPGAGSYEQYF.

This clone was recorded only once. The gene calls are TRBV6-5 and TRBJ1-2; tentatively, D is TRBD1 (5 bases). The CDR3 runs 13 residues. CDR1 is MNHEY and CDR2 is SVGAGI in the germline V gene. Deletions cut 0 bases from V and 8 bases from J, with 10 bases between. The CDR3 nucleotides are TGTGCCAGCAGTTACTCAGGGGTGGCGGGCTACACCTTC. Its protein is CASSYSGVAGYTF.